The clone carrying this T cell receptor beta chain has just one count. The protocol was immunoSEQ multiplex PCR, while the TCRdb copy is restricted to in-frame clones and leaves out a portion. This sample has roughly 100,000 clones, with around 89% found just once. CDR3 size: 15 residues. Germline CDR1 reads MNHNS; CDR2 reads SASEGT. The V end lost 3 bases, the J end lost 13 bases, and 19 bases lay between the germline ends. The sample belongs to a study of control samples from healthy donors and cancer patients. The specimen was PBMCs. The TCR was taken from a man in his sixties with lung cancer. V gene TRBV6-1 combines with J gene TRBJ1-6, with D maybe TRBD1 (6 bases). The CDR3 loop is CASSESGVNQVPLHF. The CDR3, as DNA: TGTGCCAGCAGTGAGTCAGGGGTAAACCAAGTCCCCCTCCACTTT.